In this sample, the clone carrying this TCR beta chain turned up many times. Its target is not known. One entry per CDR3 protein results from TCRdb running MiXCR on the 5' RACE reads. Among 40,000 to 60,000 distinct CDR3 sequences listed, about 3% were seen once. The sample originates from a study of neurological immune-mediated disorders. V dropped 1 base and J dropped 7 bases, with 20 bases sitting between them. CDR3 size: 17 residues. Germline assignment: CDR1 SGDLS and CDR2 YYNGEE. General study points: One cluster of related CDR3 sequences contained, by phylogenetic grouping, the repertoires of 18 of 34 multiple sclerosis patients and formed a possible signature. TCR-beta repertoires seemed private in all groups, with no expanded CDR3 amino acid sequences shared.

The receptor was isolated from a man aged 40-49 years with multiple sclerosis. Sequences were obtained from PBMCs. The V gene is TRBV9, the J gene TRBJ2-2; D unclear. This CDR3 is CASSVFRGVGSSGELFF. The CDR3 DNA sequence: TGTGCCAGCAGCGTATTTCGCGGCGTAGGATCCAGCGGGGAGCTGTTTTTT. The whole variable domain, remainder taken from reference TRBV9 and TRBJ2-2, is DSGVTQTPKHLITATGQRVTLRCSPRSGDLSVYWYQQSLDQGLQFLIQYYNGEERAKGNILERFSAQQFPDLHSELNLSSLELGDSALYFCASSVFRGVGSSGELFFGEGSRLTVL.